This TCR beta chain appears in the sequencing data of a study of cytomegalovirus exposure and HLA in healthy donors. Study-level findings and limits: CMV serostatus was the sole immune exposure data available. Overall, under 200 TCR beta chains were annotated as cytomegalovirus-associated.

For this clone: What it binds is not known.

It was with 60 Vbeta and 13 Jbeta primers that the PCR ran. Repertoires were generated with immunoSEQ multiplex PCR, while TCRdb's copy carries only in-frame clones and drops some. The table lists roughly 130,000 clones, 70% to 85% of them singletons. V was clipped by 7 bases and J by 3 bases, with 15 bases between them. Per germline, CDR1 MNHNY and CDR2 SVGAGI (reference sequence). This CDR3 has 14 residues. The chain links TRBV6-6 to TRBJ1-2; D gene ambiguous. Sequenced input: PBMCs. The receptor's source is a woman aged 18-35 years in good health and CMV-seropositive. The CDR3 DNA is TGTGCCAGCACCCAGGCCGCAGAACACTATGGCTACACCTTC. Encoded protein: CASTQAAEHYGYTF.